This paragraph covers one T cell receptor beta chain sequence. The antigen remains undetermined. The entry originates in a study of T cell responses to AZD1222 COVID-19 vaccine. Overall study findings and caveats: Mostly white British, mostly female donors; authors suggested clonal diversity may be underestimated.

Produced via immunoSEQ multiplex PCR; TCRdb's table is partial and in-frame only. The table lists about 120,000 clones, approximately 83% of them singletons, with 9.4% in the top ten. CDR3 size: 15 residues. V lost 0 bases, J lost 6 bases, and 14 bases lay in between. Germline V gene lookup returns CDR1 MNHNY and CDR2 SVGAGI (reference sequence). The receptor's source is an adult in good health. The specimen was peripheral blood, collected on day 0 of AZD1222 vaccination. The chain links TRBV6-6 to TRBJ1-2; D not certain. The CDR3 here is CASSYSGRSGNGYTF. CDR3 bases: TGTGCCAGCAGTTACTCGGGCAGATCAGGAAATGGCTACACCTTC.